This T cell receptor beta chain was captured in a study of T cells after yellow fever vaccination (dated by TCRdb to the late 2010s). Some background on the complete study: The SMART-Seq v4 Ultra Low Input RNA kit was used to prepare libraries from fractions with low cell numbers. To follow T-cell clones before and after primary and booster YFV17D yellow fever vaccination, bulk TCR alpha and beta repertoires were sequenced over time. Two healthy male donors, one aged 18 to 29 and one aged 30 to 40 years, were included in the cohort. Blood was drawn at multiple timepoints before and after primary and secondary immunization, with bulk PBMC replicates and cell subsets isolated.

TCR cDNA was synthesized by 5'RACE template switching, which introduced a universal primer site and unique molecular identifiers. Priming for cDNA synthesis came from both the TCR alpha and TCR beta constant segments. Library amplification involved two PCR steps, and the second step added sample barcodes and sequencing adapters. Sequencing of libraries was performed on Illumina HiSeq 2500 (2x100 bp) or NovaSeq (2x150 bp). Per the original workflow: MIGEC handled demultiplexing of reads and collapsing into UMI consensus sequences, while MiXCR performed V(D)J alignment. Clonotypes responding to the vaccine were identified with edgeR on replicate PBMC samples, with the criteria of FDR below 0.01 and a log2 fold change above 5 up to day 15. Bulk clonotypes were assigned CD4 or CD8 identity according to which sequenced CD4 or CD8 repertoire held them at higher abundance. TCRdb's own reprocessing of the public reads used fastp at Q25 and MiXCR and kept productive beta chains. CDR3 protein duplicates are merged, each entry listing the most common genes and DNA. These V and J calls derive from TCRdb rather than the authors' analysis. The sample data list about 550,000 distinct CDR3 sequences, and around 21% of these were observed just once. The top ten constitute over 11% of the sample.

The treatment or condition label corresponds to: live attenuated yellow fever vaccine strain. At every blood-draw timepoint, two biological replicates of bulk PBMCs were collected. PBMCs were isolated from peripheral blood using a standard Ficoll-Paque protocol. TriZol was used to extract RNA from bulk PBMCs, CD4 and CD8 fractions, and dextramer-positive and dextramer-negative fractions. The CDR3 holds 11 amino acids from the cysteine to the phenylalanine. Only the CDR3 region is kept as DNA, spanning 33 bases read in frame from base 1. The germline V gene (reference sequence) sets CDR1 to DFQATT and CDR2 to SNEGSKA. V lost 7 bases and J lost 6 bases; the stretch between them is 12 bases long. In regard to this clonotype: This clone's antigen is unknown. Base qualities are not at hand, and no much larger clone is one base apart.

Study-level results and caveats: A small share of clonotypes occurred in both CD4 and CD8 compartments, likely arising from convergent recombination. Computational filtering was required because FACS-sorted repertoires could contain abundant contaminating clonotypes from the bulk population. Most clones expanded after primary vaccination were re-detected after the booster (almost 98% of CD4 and roughly 87% of CD8), suggesting broad memory maintenance. The secondary T-cell response was weaker than the primary response but faster, peaking on day 5 instead of day 15. Because the study included only a couple of donors, the extent to which the findings can be generalized is limited.

In this chain, TRBV20-1 is recombined with TRBJ1-1, with no confident D gene call. This TCR was sampled from a man aged 25 to 40 who received the YFV17D yellow fever vaccine. This material consisted of PBMCs, taken 15 days after the yellow fever booster vaccination. The bases read TGCAGTGAGACCAGGTTCGCTGAAGCTTTCTTT. Its amino acids are CSETRFAEAFF.